This entry describes one T cell receptor (beta chain). The data were taken from a study of CD8 T cells in Susac syndrome. V lost 5 bases to trimming and J lost 1 base, with 10 bases between them. The CDR3 covers 14 residues. Germline CDR1 SEHNR, CDR2 FQNEAQ (reference sequence). Reverse transcription of about 0.45 to 1 ug RNA was carried out with random hexamers. MiXCR was run by TCRdb on the immunoSEQ multiplex PCR reads, yielding one entry per CDR3 protein. The data show about 140,000 distinct CDR3 sequences, about 95% seen once. Sequenced sample: CD8+ T cells from PBMCs. The sequence was obtained from a human donor with Susac syndrome. This chain joins TRBV7-9 and TRBJ2-3; D not certain. CDR3 nucleotide sequence: TGTGCCAGCAGCCTCCCCTGGGGCACAGATACGCAGTATTTT. It specifies CASSLPWGTDTQYF.